The rows below give T cell receptor beta chains drawn from one sample of a study of shared clonotypes between healthy human individuals. Sequencing used immunoSEQ multiplex PCR; TCRdb keeps in-frame clones, though not all of them. Seen here are some 350,000 clones, approximately 79% observed once, and the top ten hold about 9.3%. Source material: memory CD4+ T cells sorted from blood. All receptors come from a man aged 25-40 years in good health. Each CDR3 is given with its conserved first and last residue. The D gene is left open where the match is weak. For some rows the clone size is stated as once, few or many, or as a class when expanded; others skip it.

NA TRBJ1-4 TRBV25-1 NA TGTGCCAGCAGTGAATTTTTAACAGATGAAAAACTGTTTTTT CASSEFLTDEKLFF
NA TRBJ1-4 TRBV9 NA TGTGCCAGCAGCCCGAATCCGACTAATGAAAAACTGTTTTTT CASSPNPTNEKLFF
NA TRBJ2-7 TRBV2 NA TGTGCCAGCAAGACTAACCTCTACGAGCAGTACTTC CASKTNLYEQYF
few TRBJ2-5 TRBV9 TRBD2 TGTGCCAGCAGCGCCGGACTAGCGGGAGGTAAAGAGACCCAGTACTTC CASSAGLAGGKETQYF
NA TRBJ1-1 TRBV27 NA TGTGCCAGCAGTTTAATTTTGGGAAACACTGAAGCTTTCTTT CASSLILGNTEAFF
NA TRBJ2-5 TRBV5-1 NA TGCGCCAGCAGAAACGGACAGAACCAAGAGACCCAGTACTTC CASRNGQNQETQYF
NA TRBJ1-2 TRBV28 NA TGTGCCAGCAGTTTATTGGGAGGGTTTGACTATGGCTACACCTTC CASSLLGGFDYGYTF
many TRBJ2-1 TRBV6-1 TRBD2 TGTGCCAGCAGTGAAACGGGACTAGTAGTCCATGAGCAGTTCTTC CASSETGLVVHEQFF
NA TRBJ2-7 TRBV6-5 NA TGTGCCAGCAGTTCTGAGGGACTCCCCTACGAGCAGTACTTC CASSSEGLPYEQYF
NA TRBJ2-7 TRBV7-9 TRBD1 TGTGCCAGCAGCTCGCCGGGACAGGCTCGGCACGAGCAGTACTTC CASSSPGQARHEQYF
NA TRBJ2-7 TRBV7-2 NA TGTGCCAGCAGCACTAGCCGTGCTAACTACGAGCAGTACTTC CASSTSRANYEQYF
NA TRBJ1-3 TRBV14 NA TGTGCCAGCAGCCGGGGGCGCGGAAACACCATATATTTT CASSRGRGNTIYF
NA TRBJ2-7 TRBV5-1 NA TGCGCCAGCAGCTCGGGTGTGGGGCCGACCTACGAGCAGTACTTC CASSSGVGPTYEQYF
NA TRBJ2-6 TRBV19 NA TGTGCCAGTAGTCCCCTGAAGGGGGGCTCTGGGGCCAACGTCCTGACTTTC CASSPLKGGSGANVLTF
NA TRBJ2-3 TRBV27 TRBD2 TGTGCCAGCGGCAATAGCGGGAGTCGAGATACGCAGTATTTT CASGNSGSRDTQYF
few TRBJ1-3 TRBV5-1 NA TGCGCCAGCAGCACTGGACAAACTGGAAACACCATATATTTT CASSTGQTGNTIYF
NA TRBJ2-7 TRBV19 NA TGTGCCAGTAGTATAACCCTGGGACGGTACGAGCAGTACTTC CASSITLGRYEQYF
NA TRBJ2-3 TRBV7-8 TRBD2 TGTGCCAGCAGCTTACCGACCATAGCGGGAGGTACCACAGATACGCAGTATTTT CASSLPTIAGGTTDTQYF
NA TRBJ2-1 TRBV7-2 NA TGTGCCAGCAGCCGCGACTGGATCTACAATGAGCAGTTCTTC CASSRDWIYNEQFF
NA TRBJ2-5 TRBV4-1 TRBD2 TGCGCCAGCAGCCAAGGACTAGCGGGAGAGACCCAGTACTTC CASSQGLAGETQYF
many TRBJ2-5 TRBV4-1 TRBD2 TGCGCCAGCAGCCAAGAGGGTAGCGGGAGAGGTGAGACCCAGTACTTC CASSQEGSGRGETQYF
many TRBJ1-4 TRBV9 TRBD1 TGTGCCAGCAGCGAGGTGACAGGGTTGGGTGAAAAACTGTTTTTT CASSEVTGLGEKLFF
NA TRBJ2-6 TRBV7-3 NA TGTGCCAGCAGCTTAGGAGGCCCTGGGGCCAACGTCCTGACTTTC CASSLGGPGANVLTF
NA TRBJ2-1 TRBV29-1 NA TGCAGCGTTACAGGTGACCCCTTAGGGCGGTTCTTC CSVTGDPLGRFF
NA TRBJ2-1 TRBV10-1 NA TGCGCCAGCAGTGAGTCTCGGGGTTACTACAATGAGCAGTTCTTC CASSESRGYYNEQFF
NA TRBJ2-3 TRBV14 NA TGTGCCAGCAGCCTACAGCGACCAGGGACAGATACGCAGTATTTT CASSLQRPGTDTQYF
NA TRBJ2-1 TRBV7-2 NA TGTGCCAGCAGCTTAGTGTGGAGCGGCACCTACAATGAGCAGTTCTTC CASSLVWSGTYNEQFF
NA TRBJ1-2 TRBV29-1 NA TGCAGCGTTGCCGGGGGCTATAACTATGGCTACACCTTC CSVAGGYNYGYTF
NA TRBJ2-5 TRBV6-4 TRBD1 TGTGCCAGCAGGGCAGACAGGGGGCTATCAGAGACCCAGTACTTC CASRADRGLSETQYF
NA TRBJ1-2 TRBV15 TRBD1 TGTGCCACCAGCTCCAGTAGGGACAGGGATGGCTACACCTTC CATSSSRDRDGYTF
NA TRBJ2-3 TRBV9 NA TGTGCCAGCAGCGTAGTGCTATACGGAGATACGCAGTATTTT CASSVVLYGDTQYF
NA TRBJ1-4 TRBV6-5 NA TGTGCCAGCAGTTACTCGTATATGAAAAGCAAAGAAAAACTGTTTTTT CASSYSYMKSKEKLFF
NA TRBJ2-6 TRBV19 NA TGTGCCAGTAGTATTTGGCAATCCGGGGCCAACGTCCTGACTTTC CASSIWQSGANVLTF
NA TRBJ2-7 TRBV9 NA TGTGCCAGCAGCCGAGACAGGCTGTCCTACGAGCAGTACTTC CASSRDRLSYEQYF
NA TRBJ2-1 TRBV2 TRBD1 TGTGCCAGCAGTAAGACAGGGGGCCTTGAGCAGTTCTTC CASSKTGGLEQFF
NA TRBJ2-2 TRBV5-5 NA TGTGCCAGCAGCTTGCGGAGTTATCCGAACACCGGGGAGCTGTTTTTT CASSLRSYPNTGELFF
once TRBJ2-1 TRBV7-2 TRBD2 TGTGCCAGCAGCCCGGGGGGGCGTTTTAATGAGCAGTTCTTC CASSPGGRFNEQFF
NA TRBJ2-3 TRBV11-1 NA TGTGCCAGCAGCTTAGCGGGAGCAGATACGCAGTATTTT CASSLAGADTQYF
NA TRBJ1-1 TRBV11-2 TRBD1 TGTGCCAGCAGCAGGACAGGAAAAGCTTTCTTTTTCTTT CASSRTGKAFFFF
NA TRBJ2-7 TRBV27 TRBD1 TGTGCCAGCAGAAACAGGGGTGTCGAGCAGTACTTC CASRNRGVEQYF
NA TRBJ1-5 TRBV4-1 NA TGCGCCAGCAGCCAAGATAGCTATCAGCCCCAGCATTTT CASSQDSYQPQHF
NA TRBJ2-3 TRBV27 NA TGTGCCAGCAGTCAAAGTAGAGCTAGCACAGATACGCAGTATTTT CASSQSRASTDTQYF
NA TRBJ2-1 TRBV5-1 TRBD2 TGCGCCAGCAGATTTGGACTAGCCTACAATGAGCAGTTCTTC CASRFGLAYNEQFF
NA TRBJ2-2 TRBV5-5 TRBD1 TGTGCCAGCAGCTTGGGACAGGGACACACCGGGGAGCTGTTTTTT CASSLGQGHTGELFF
once TRBJ2-1 TRBV5-1 NA TGCGCCAGCAGCGACCCCTCCGGGAGTGGTGAGCAGTTCTTC CASSDPSGSGEQFF
NA TRBJ2-2 TRBV5-1 TRBD2 TGCGCCAGCAGCCAGTCGACTAGCGGATACGCCGGGGAGCTGTTTTTT CASSQSTSGYAGELFF
NA TRBJ1-2 TRBV7-9 NA TGTGCCAGCAGCTTTTTAAGTGGCTATGGCTACACCTTC CASSFLSGYGYTF
NA TRBJ2-2 TRBV7-9 NA TGTGCCAGCAGCTTAATTAGCCCCGCCAAGGGCGGGGAGCTGTTTTTT CASSLISPAKGGELFF
NA TRBJ2-6 TRBV25-1 NA TGTGCCAGCAGTGAATATGGAGCTGGGGCCAACGTCCTGACTTTC CASSEYGAGANVLTF
NA TRBJ2-7 TRBV11-1 NA TGTGCCAGCAGCGCGAGGCGAGGGACCGAGCAGTACTTC CASSARRGTEQYF
many TRBJ2-6 TRBV2 NA TGTGCCAGCACCTATCCCTCTGGGGCCAACGTCCTGACTTTC CASTYPSGANVLTF
NA TRBJ2-1 TRBV11-2 TRBD1 TGTGCCAGCAGCTTTAGACGCCGGGGACAGGGGGGCAATGAGCAGTTCTTC CASSFRRRGQGGNEQFF
NA TRBJ2-3 TRBV5-1 TRBD2 TGCGCCAGCAGCTTGGGGTTAGCGGGAGGTTGGACGCCTAGCACAGATACGCAGTATTTT CASSLGLAGGWTPSTDTQYF
NA TRBJ1-1 TRBV20-1 NA TGCAGTGCTAGTCCAAGCACTGAAGCTTTCTTT CSASPSTEAFF
NA TRBJ1-2 TRBV5-1 NA TGCGCCAGCCATTTGAGTGGCTATGGCTACACCTTC CASHLSGYGYTF
once TRBJ2-7 TRBV28 NA TGTGCCAGCAGTTCGCCCAGGGACGAGCAGTACTTC CASSSPRDEQYF
NA TRBJ2-1 TRBV14 NA TGTGCCAGCAGTGCGGGTAGCCTGTACAATGAGCAGTTCTTC CASSAGSLYNEQFF